Following are 30 T cell receptor beta chains from one sample sequenced in a study of cytomegalovirus exposure and HLA in healthy donors. Researchers ran the PCR with 60 Vbeta and 13 Jbeta primers. Assay: immunoSEQ multiplex PCR; the TCRdb copy retains only in-frame clones and omits some. The sample shows roughly 120,000 clones, and 2.5% to 3% sits with its ten largest clones. The sequenced material came from PBMCs. The receptors were gathered from a man aged 25-45 years in good health and CMV-seronegative.

The V gene is TRBV7-9, the J gene TRBJ1-2; D is uncertain. The CDR3 sequence is 13 residues long. The germline CDR1 and CDR2 sequences are SEHNR and FQNEAQ (reference sequence). Deletions cut 2 bases from V and 4 bases from J, with 8 bases between. CDR3 in amino acids: CASSLNGLYGYTF. DNA of the CDR3: TGTGCCAGCAGCTTAAACGGTCTCTATGGCTACACCTTC.

The chain employs TRBV30 and TRBJ1-6, with no clear D. The CDR3 length is 12 residues. Germline lookup yields CDR1 GTSNPN and CDR2 SVGIG (reference sequence). Deletions cut 1 base from V and 4 bases from J, with 2 bases between. As DNA, the CDR3 is TGTGCCTGGAGTGCATATAATTCACCCCTCCACTTT. It specifies CAWSAYNSPLHF.

The chain recombines TRBV6-6 with TRBJ2-5; D perhaps matches TRBD2 (5 bases). V was clipped by 6 bases and J by 5 bases, with 10 bases between them. CDR3 size: 12 residues. CDR1 MNHNY and CDR2 SVGAGI come from the germline V gene (reference sequence). CDR3 nucleotides: TGTGCCAGCAGGGCAGGACTCGAGACCCAGTACTTC. Translating gives CASRAGLETQYF.

This chain connects TRBV11-2 to TRBJ2-1; 8 nucleotides line up with TRBD1. The CDR3 extends over 17 amino acids. Trimming at V came to 5 bases and at J to 3 bases, leaving 12 bases not matched to a gene. Germline assignment: CDR1 SGHAT and CDR2 FQNNGV. The CDR3 region has the DNA TGTGCCAGCAGCCGAAGCGAAACAGGGGGGCACTACAATGAGCAGTTCTTC. Residues: CASSRSETGGHYNEQFF.

The rearrangement uses TRBV5-5 and TRBJ2-3; a weak D match, TRBD2 (7 bases). V lost 4 bases, J lost 4 bases, and 13 bases lay in between. Germline CDR1 is SGHKS and CDR2 is YYEKEE (reference sequence). The CDR3 is made up of 14 amino acids. CDR3 residues: CASSVGAGADTQYF. As DNA, the CDR3 is TGTGCCAGCAGCGTGGGGGCGGGAGCAGATACGCAGTATTTT.

The CDR3 sequence: CACLRPGELFF. CDR3 sequence (DNA): TGTGCCTGCTTGCGGCCCGGGGAGCTGTTTTTT. The chain employs TRBV30 and TRBJ2-2; D uncertain. CDR3 length: 11 amino acids. Germline V gene sequence: CDR1 GTSNPN, CDR2 SVGIG (reference sequence). V lost 6 bases and J 6 bases, leaving 8 bases between the germline ends. Full variable domain (outside the CDR3, taken from reference TRBV30 and TRBJ2-2): SQTIHQWPATLVQPVGSPLSLECTVEGTSNPNLYWYRQAAGRGLQLLFYSVGIGQISSEVPQNLSASRPQDRQFILSSKKLLLSDSGFYLCACLRPGELFFGEGSRLTVL.

The gene calls are TRBV5-1 and TRBJ1-1; 7 nucleotides align to TRBD1. The germline V gene has CDR1 SGHRS and CDR2 YFSETQ. The junction had 20 bases not matched to a gene; V was cut back by 0 bases and J by 6 bases. The CDR3 spans 19 residues. This CDR3 is CASSLGRQGISKEDAEAFF. The CDR3 coding sequence is TGCGCCAGCAGCTTGGGGAGACAGGGAATCTCAAAAGAGGACGCTGAAGCTTTCTTT.

CDR3 loop: CASRGSKGVNTEAFF. DNA of the CDR3: TGTGCCAGCAGGGGCTCGAAAGGGGTTAACACTGAAGCTTTCTTT. The chain links TRBV6-1 to TRBJ1-1, with a possible D match to TRBD1 (5 bases). CDR1 and CDR2 from the germline V gene are MNHNS and SASEGT. This CDR3 region has 15 residues. Trimming pared 6 bases from V and 2 bases from J, leaving 16 bases between.

V and J are TRBV7-2 and TRBJ2-4, with 10 nucleotides matching TRBD1. The V and J ends lost 5 bases and 0 bases, in that order; junction bases with no gene match: 13. There are 19 residues in the CDR3. The germline V gene encodes CDR1 SGHTA and CDR2 FQGNSA. The CDR3 loop reads CASSPRAGTGVLAKNIQYF. The CDR3 bases are TGTGCCAGCAGCCCAAGGGCCGGGACAGGGGTCTTAGCCAAAAACATTCAGTACTTC. Drawing the rest from reference TRBV7-2 and TRBJ2-4, the complete variable domain is GAGVSQSPSNKVTEKGKDVELRCDPISGHTALYWYRQSLGQGLEFLIYFQGNSAPDKSGLPSDRFSAERTGGSVSTLTIQRTQQEDSAVYLCASSPRAGTGVLAKNIQYFGAGTRLSVL.

The rearrangement uses TRBV6-5 and TRBJ1-1, with 7 bases that match TRBD1. In germline, CDR1 is MNHEY, CDR2 SVGAGI. V shed 5 bases, J shed 4 bases, and the junction held 10 bases outside the gene matches. CDR3 length: 15 amino acids. DNA of the CDR3: TGTGCCAGCAGTATCAGGGGGGAGAGGGGCACTGAAGCTTTCTTT. Its protein product is CASSIRGERGTEAFF.

The CDR3, as DNA: TGTGCCAGCACAGGACGACCACTCTACAATGAGCAGTTCTTC. Encoded protein: CASTGRPLYNEQFF. The chain carries TRBV19 and TRBJ2-1; possible D gene TRBD1, 5 bases. CDR3 length: 14 amino acids. V dropped 9 bases and J dropped 3 bases, with 15 bases sitting between them. In germline, CDR1 is LNHDA, CDR2 SQIVND (reference sequence).

The rearrangement uses TRBV5-1 and TRBJ2-7; 10 bases match TRBD1. Germline trimming cut 4 bases from V and 3 bases from J; bases unmatched to any gene: 13. The germline V gene encodes CDR1 SGHRS and CDR2 YFSETQ. The CDR3 sequence is 17 residues long. In DNA form, the CDR3 reads TGCGCCAGCAGCCTGGGACAGGGGAGTTTTCGTGACTACGAGCAGTACTTC. It translates to CASSLGQGSFRDYEQYF.

This sequence joins TRBV5-1 and TRBJ2-7; D remains ambiguous. CDR1 is SGHRS and CDR2 is YFSETQ in the germline V gene. The CDR3 is 13 amino acids. V was clipped by 4 bases and J by 3 bases, with 11 bases between them. CDR3 protein: CASSPTPSYEQYF. DNA for the CDR3: TGCGCCAGCAGCCCCACACCCAGCTACGAGCAGTACTTC.

The chain combines TRBV27 with TRBJ2-7; D unresolved. Germline V CDR1 and CDR2: MNHEY, SMNVEV (reference sequence). With 1 base removed from V and 2 bases from J, the gap between germline ends came to 9 bases. CDR3 length: 14 amino acids. The CDR3 region has the DNA TGTGCCAGCAGTTTATATCCAGTCGCCTACGAGCAGTACTTC. Translating gives CASSLYPVAYEQYF.

J is TRBJ2-1 and V is TRBV10-3, with 8 bases identical to TRBD1. V dropped 3 bases and J dropped 8; count of bases not matched to a gene: 9. Germline-derived CDR1 and CDR2 are ENHRY and SYGVKD. There are 15 residues in the CDR3. CDR3 nucleotides: TGTGCCATCAGTGACCATAGCGGACAGGGTGATGAGCAGTTCTTC. It is translated as CAISDHSGQGDEQFF.

The J gene is TRBJ1-5, the V gene TRBV27; TRBD1 aligns across 7 bases. The CDR3 is 15 residues long. Losses at the gene ends were 5 bases for V and 4 bases for J; bases not matched to a gene: 8. CDR1 is MNHEY and CDR2 is SMNVEV in the germline V gene (reference sequence). CDR3 sequence: CASSPQTGLNQPQHF. The DNA of the CDR3 is TGTGCCAGCAGTCCCCAGACAGGGCTAAATCAGCCCCAGCATTTT.

In nucleotides, the CDR3 is TGTGCCAGCAGCTTGGAAGGGACAGGGATTGTCGGCTACACCTTC. The encoded protein is CASSLEGTGIVGYTF. This chain uses TRBV5-5 with TRBJ1-2, with TRBD1 matching 9 bases. With 0 bases clipped from V and 8 bases from J, the junction kept 8 bases outside the gene matches. The CDR3 extends over 15 amino acids. Germline CDR1 reads SGHKS; CDR2 reads YYEKEE (reference sequence).

The rearrangement links TRBV19 to TRBJ2-2, with 7 bases identical to TRBD1. The germline gives CDR1 LNHDA, CDR2 SQIVND (reference sequence). The V gene end was trimmed by 1 base and the J gene end by 6 bases; junction bases not matched to a gene: 8. The CDR3 contains 16 residues. CDR3 loop: CASSIGGGLGAGELFF. For the CDR3, the DNA is TGTGCCAGTAGTATAGGAGGGGGCTTGGGAGCCGGGGAGCTGTTTTTT.

V usage is TRBV9 and J usage is TRBJ2-5; TRBD1 is a possible D gene (6 bases). Germline-derived CDR1 and CDR2 are SGDLS and YYNGEE. Trimming stripped 3 bases from V and 4 bases from J, with 10 bases between. The CDR3 contains 13 residues. The CDR3 DNA follows: TGTGCCAGCAGCGGCGAGGACAGAGAGACCCAGTACTTC. This sequence encodes CASSGEDRETQYF.

V usage is TRBV28 and J usage is TRBJ2-5; 7 bases line up with TRBD2. With V trimmed by 6 bases and J by 4 bases, 2 bases remained unmatched. The CDR3 totals 12 residues. Germline V gene data show CDR1 as MDHEN and CDR2 as SYDVKM. The CDR3 region is CASRAGVETQYF. In DNA, the CDR3 is TGTGCCAGCAGGGCGGGAGTAGAGACCCAGTACTTC.

V and J are TRBV11-1 and TRBJ2-7; 10 positions agree with TRBD1. Germline values: CDR1 SGHAT, CDR2 FQDESV (reference sequence). V dropped 4 bases and J dropped 5; count of bases not matched to a gene: 11. CDR3 size: 16 residues. CDR3 coding DNA: TGTGCCAGCAGCTCGAGGGACAGGGGTTCTCGGGACGAGCAGTACTTC. The encoded protein is CASSSRDRGSRDEQYF.

The chain has TRBV5-8 and TRBJ1-2; D call uncertain. The CDR3 runs to 12 residues. Germline CDR1 and CDR2: SGHTS and YDEGEE. V was trimmed by 4 bases and J by 6 bases, leaving 10 bases between them. The DNA for the CDR3 is TGTGCCAGCAGCCTGCTGAGGCATGGCTACACCTTC. Translating it yields CASSLLRHGYTF.

In DNA, the CDR3 is TGTGCCAGCAGTCCGGCTCTGGACTCCTCCCTAGAGCAGTACTTC. It is translated as CASSPALDSSLEQYF. This chain connects TRBV7-9 to TRBJ2-7, with a tentative D call TRBD2 (5 bases). Germline assignment: CDR1 SEHNR and CDR2 FQNEAQ (reference sequence). V dropped 6 bases and J dropped 7 bases, with 22 bases sitting between them. This CDR3 region has 15 residues.

The gene calls are TRBV29-1 and TRBJ2-1; TRBD1 matches 10 bases. The CDR3 loop spans 15 amino acids. Germline V gene lookup returns CDR1 SQVTM and CDR2 ANQGSEA. The ends lost 1 base at V and 5 bases at J; junction bases unmatched: 5. For the CDR3, the DNA is TGCAGCGTTGAAGCCGGGACAGGGGAAAACAATGAGCAGTTCTTC. It encodes CSVEAGTGENNEQFF.

V and J are TRBV4-2 and TRBJ2-3; 10 bases line up with TRBD1. After removal of 4 bases from V and 4 bases from J, the junction contained 5 bases not matched to a gene. The V gene's germline CDR1 is LGHNA and CDR2 YNFKEQ. The CDR3 length is 15 residues. CDR3 amino acids: CASSPTTGGSDTQYF. CDR3 sequence (DNA): TGTGCCAGCAGCCCGACGACAGGGGGCTCAGATACGCAGTATTTT.

The chain carries TRBV28 and TRBJ1-6; D is perhaps TRBD1 (5 bases). V was shortened by 7 bases and J by 4 bases, with 11 bases between the two germline ends. This CDR3 has 14 residues. The germline V gene has CDR1 MDHEN and CDR2 SYDVKM. CDR3 region: CASKGARYNSPLHF. The CDR3 DNA follows: TGTGCCAGCAAAGGGGCCAGGTATAATTCACCCCTCCACTTT.

This chain uses TRBV7-9 with TRBJ1-1; D possibly corresponds to TRBD1 (6 bases). The V end lost 6 bases, the J end lost 5 bases, and 16 bases lay between the germline ends. The CDR3 has 14 amino acids. Germline V gives CDR1 SEHNR, CDR2 FQNEAQ (reference sequence). CDR3 coding DNA: TGTGCCAGCAGTTCATTGACAGGAGGAACTGAAGCTTTCTTT. Translating gives CASSSLTGGTEAFF.

The chain recombines TRBV5-6 with TRBJ2-5; D unresolved. The end of the DNA fits TRBJ2-7 better, so the J call may be wrong. The CDR3 is 16 residues long. CDR1 is SGHDT and CDR2 is YYEEEE in the germline V gene. The CDR3 spells CASSLSGARITYEQYF. The CDR3 DNA is TGTGCCAGCAGCTTGTCGGGTGCCCGGATTACCTACGAGCAGTACTTC.

The J gene is TRBJ2-2, the V gene TRBV27; 8 bases are a match to TRBD1. CDR3 length: 14 amino acids. Germline V gene sequence: CDR1 MNHEY, CDR2 SMNVEV (reference sequence). Germline trimming cut 7 bases from V and 1 base from J; bases unmatched to any gene: 2. CDR3 coding DNA: TGTGCCAGCAAACAGGGGGGGAACACCGGGGAGCTGTTTTTT. It specifies CASKQGGNTGELFF.

The chain is built from TRBV29-1 and TRBJ1-3; no definite D call. V lost 3 bases, J lost 4 bases, and 4 bases lay in between. The CDR3 totals 11 residues. The germline V gene encodes CDR1 SQVTM and CDR2 ANQGSEA. CDR3: CSVEQGNTIYF. The CDR3 DNA is TGCAGCGTTGAGCAGGGAAACACCATATATTTT.